The sequence of this TCR beta chain was determined in a study of T cells after yellow fever vaccination. Study-level points and caveats: Abundant clonotypes from the bulk population could get into FACS-sorted repertoires as contaminants. Most primary-vaccination clones recurred post-booster (nearly 98% CD4, over 70% CD8). The secondary response peaked faster, at day 5 versus 15, but was weaker. Across the CD4 and CD8 compartments, a small share of clonotypes was present in both.

This clonotype was found a few times. Its antigen remains unidentified. TCRdb independently ran MiXCR on the 5' RACE reads; one entry per CDR3 protein. The table records 620,000 or so distinct CDR3 sequences, 17% of them present only once. The CDR3 loop spans 13 amino acids. Germline V CDR1 and CDR2: MNHNS, SASEGT. Trimming shortened V by 7 bases and J by 5 bases, and 14 bases separated the two germline ends. This receptor was identified in a man aged 18 to 29 who received the YFV17D yellow fever vaccine. V and J are TRBV6-1 and TRBJ2-5; perhaps TRBD2 as D (6 bases). The specimen comprised PBMCs, sampled around 5 days after the first yellow fever vaccination. The DNA for the CDR3 is TGTGCCAGCACCAACGGCGGGGTCGAGACCCAGTACTTC. Its protein product is CASTNGGVETQYF.